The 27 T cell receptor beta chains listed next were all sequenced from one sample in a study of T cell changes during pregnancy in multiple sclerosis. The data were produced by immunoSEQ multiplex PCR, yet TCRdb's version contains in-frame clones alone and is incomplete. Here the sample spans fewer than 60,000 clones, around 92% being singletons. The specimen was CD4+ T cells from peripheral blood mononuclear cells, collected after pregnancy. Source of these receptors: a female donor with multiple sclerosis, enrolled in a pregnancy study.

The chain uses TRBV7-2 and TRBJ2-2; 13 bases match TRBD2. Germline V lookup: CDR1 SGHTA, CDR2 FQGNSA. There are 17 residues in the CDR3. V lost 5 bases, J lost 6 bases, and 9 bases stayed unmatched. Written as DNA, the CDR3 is TGTGCCAGCAGCCTACTAGGGACTAGCGGGGTTTCCGGGGAGCTGTTTTTT. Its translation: CASSLLGTSGVSGELFF.

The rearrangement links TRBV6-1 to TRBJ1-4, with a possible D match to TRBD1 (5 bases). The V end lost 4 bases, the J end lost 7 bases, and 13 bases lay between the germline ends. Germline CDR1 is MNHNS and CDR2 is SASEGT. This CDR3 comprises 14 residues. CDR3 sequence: CASSGRGEVEKLFF. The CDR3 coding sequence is TGTGCCAGCAGTGGACGGGGGGAGGTTGAAAAACTGTTTTTT.

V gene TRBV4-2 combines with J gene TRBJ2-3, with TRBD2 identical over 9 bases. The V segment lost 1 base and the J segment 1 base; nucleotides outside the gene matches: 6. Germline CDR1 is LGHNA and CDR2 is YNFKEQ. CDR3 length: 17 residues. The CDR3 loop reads CASSQVSSGGRTDTQYF. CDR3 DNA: TGTGCCAGCAGCCAAGTATCGAGCGGGGGGCGCACAGATACGCAGTATTTT.

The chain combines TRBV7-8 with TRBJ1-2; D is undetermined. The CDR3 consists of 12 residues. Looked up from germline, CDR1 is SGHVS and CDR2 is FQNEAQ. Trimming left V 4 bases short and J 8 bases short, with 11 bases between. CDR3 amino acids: CASSSTAGGYTF. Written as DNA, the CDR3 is TGTGCCAGCAGCTCGACGGCCGGGGGCTACACCTTC.

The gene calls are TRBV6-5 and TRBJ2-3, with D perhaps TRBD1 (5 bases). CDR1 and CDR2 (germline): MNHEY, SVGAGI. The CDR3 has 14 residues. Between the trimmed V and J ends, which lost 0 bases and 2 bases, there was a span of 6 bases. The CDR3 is CASSYSTDTDTQYF. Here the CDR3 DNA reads TGTGCCAGCAGTTACTCGACAGACACAGATACGCAGTATTTT.

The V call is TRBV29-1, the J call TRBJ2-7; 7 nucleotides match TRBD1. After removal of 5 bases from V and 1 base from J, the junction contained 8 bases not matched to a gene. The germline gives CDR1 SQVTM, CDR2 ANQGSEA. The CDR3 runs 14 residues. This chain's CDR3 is CSVRDSLLSYEQYF. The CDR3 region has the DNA TGCAGCGTTAGGGACAGCCTACTATCCTACGAGCAGTACTTC.

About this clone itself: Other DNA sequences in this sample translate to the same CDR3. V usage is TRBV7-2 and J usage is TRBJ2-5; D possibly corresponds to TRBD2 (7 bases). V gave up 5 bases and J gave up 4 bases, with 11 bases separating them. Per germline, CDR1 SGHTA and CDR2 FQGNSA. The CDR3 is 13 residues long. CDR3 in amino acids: CASSRGGSETQYF. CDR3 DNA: TGTGCCAGCAGCAGGGGGGGCTCAGAGACCCAGTACTTC.

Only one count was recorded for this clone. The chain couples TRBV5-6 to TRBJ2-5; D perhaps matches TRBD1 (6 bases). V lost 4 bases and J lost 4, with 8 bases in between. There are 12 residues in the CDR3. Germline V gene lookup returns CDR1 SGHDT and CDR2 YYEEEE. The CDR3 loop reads CASSTGPETQYF. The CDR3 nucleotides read TGTGCCAGCAGCACAGGGCCAGAGACCCAGTACTTC.

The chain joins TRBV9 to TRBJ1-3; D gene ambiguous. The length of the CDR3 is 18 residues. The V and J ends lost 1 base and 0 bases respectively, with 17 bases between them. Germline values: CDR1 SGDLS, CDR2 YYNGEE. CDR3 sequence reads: CASSVRPGSGNSGNTIYF. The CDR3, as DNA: TGTGCCAGCAGCGTAAGACCCGGTTCGGGGAACTCTGGAAACACCATATATTTT.

The DNA for the CDR3 is TGTGCCAGTAGTGATATAATGCAGGGAAGAACTGAAGCTTTCTTT. This sequence encodes CASSDIMQGRTEAFF. The genes are TRBV19 and TRBJ1-1; maybe TRBD1 (5 bases). V was trimmed by 5 bases and J by 5 bases, leaving 18 bases between them. Per the germline V gene, CDR1 is LNHDA and CDR2 is SQIVND (reference sequence). The CDR3 runs 15 residues.

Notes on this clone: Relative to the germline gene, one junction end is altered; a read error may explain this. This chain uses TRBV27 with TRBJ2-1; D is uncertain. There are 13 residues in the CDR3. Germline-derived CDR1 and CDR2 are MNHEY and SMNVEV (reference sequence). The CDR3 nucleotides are TGTGCCAGCAGGTTATCGGAGCGTCTAGAGCAGTTCTTC. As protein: CASRLSERLEQFF.

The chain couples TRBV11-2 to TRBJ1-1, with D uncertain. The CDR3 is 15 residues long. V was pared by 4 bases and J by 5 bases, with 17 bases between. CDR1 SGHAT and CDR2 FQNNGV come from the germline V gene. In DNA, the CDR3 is TGTGCCAGCAGCTCTACCCAGAGGAGAAGAACTGAAGCTTTCTTT. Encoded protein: CASSSTQRRRTEAFF.

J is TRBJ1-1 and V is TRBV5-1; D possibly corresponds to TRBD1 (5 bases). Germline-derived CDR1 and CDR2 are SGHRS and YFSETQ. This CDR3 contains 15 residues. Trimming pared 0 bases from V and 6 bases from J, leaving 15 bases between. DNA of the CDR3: TGCGCCAGCAGCTTGGTCAGGGCCAGGAATCCTGAAGCTTTCTTT. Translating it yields CASSLVRARNPEAFF.

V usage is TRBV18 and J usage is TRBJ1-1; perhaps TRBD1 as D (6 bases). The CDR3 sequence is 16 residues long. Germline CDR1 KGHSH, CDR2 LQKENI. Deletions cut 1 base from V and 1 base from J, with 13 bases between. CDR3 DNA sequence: TGTGCCAGCTCACCACTATCTGACAGGAAGAACACTGAAGCTTTCTTT. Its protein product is CASSPLSDRKNTEAFF.

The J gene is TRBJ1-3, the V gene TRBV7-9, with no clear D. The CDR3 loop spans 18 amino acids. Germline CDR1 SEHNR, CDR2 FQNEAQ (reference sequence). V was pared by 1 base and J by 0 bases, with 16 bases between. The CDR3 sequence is CASSLGLSPFNSGNTIYF. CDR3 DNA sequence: TGTGCCAGCAGCTTAGGCTTAAGCCCCTTTAACTCTGGAAACACCATATATTTT.

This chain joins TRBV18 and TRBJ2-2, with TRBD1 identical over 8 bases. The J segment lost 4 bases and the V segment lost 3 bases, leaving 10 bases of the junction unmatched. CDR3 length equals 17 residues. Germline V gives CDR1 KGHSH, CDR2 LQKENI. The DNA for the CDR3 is TGTGCCAGCTCACCGATTCGACAGGGGTTTGGCACCGGGGAGCTGTTTTTT. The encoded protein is CASSPIRQGFGTGELFF. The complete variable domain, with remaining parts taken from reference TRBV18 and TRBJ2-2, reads NAGVMQNPRHLVRRRGQEARLRCSPMKGHSHVYWYRQLPEEGLKFMVYLQKENIIDESGMPKERFSAEFPKEGPSILRIQQVVRGDSAAYFCASSPIRQGFGTGELFFGEGSRLTVL.

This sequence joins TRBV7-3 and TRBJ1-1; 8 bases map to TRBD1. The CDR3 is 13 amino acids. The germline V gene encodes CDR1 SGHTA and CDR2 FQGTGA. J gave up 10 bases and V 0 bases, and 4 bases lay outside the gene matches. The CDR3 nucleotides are TGTGCCAGCAGCTTAACACAGGGGGTCGCAGCTTTCTTT. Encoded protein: CASSLTQGVAAFF.

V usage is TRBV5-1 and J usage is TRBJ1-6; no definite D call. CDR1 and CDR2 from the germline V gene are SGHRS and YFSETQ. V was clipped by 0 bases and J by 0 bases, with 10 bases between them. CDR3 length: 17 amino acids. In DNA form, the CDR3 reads TGCGCCAGCAGCTTGGAACCGACTAGCTCCTATAATTCACCCCTCCACTTT. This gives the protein CASSLEPTSSYNSPLHF.

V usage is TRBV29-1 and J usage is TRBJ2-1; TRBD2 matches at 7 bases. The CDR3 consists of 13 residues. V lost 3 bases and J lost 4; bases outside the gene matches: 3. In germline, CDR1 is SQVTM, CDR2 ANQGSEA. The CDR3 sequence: CSVDERGYNEQFF. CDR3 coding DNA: TGCAGCGTTGACGAGCGGGGTTACAATGAGCAGTTCTTC.

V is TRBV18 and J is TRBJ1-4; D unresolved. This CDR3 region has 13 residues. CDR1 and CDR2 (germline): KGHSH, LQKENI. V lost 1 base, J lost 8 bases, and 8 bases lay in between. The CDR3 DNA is TGTGCCAGCTCACCACGGGCTGACGAAAAACTGTTTTTT. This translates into CASSPRADEKLFF.

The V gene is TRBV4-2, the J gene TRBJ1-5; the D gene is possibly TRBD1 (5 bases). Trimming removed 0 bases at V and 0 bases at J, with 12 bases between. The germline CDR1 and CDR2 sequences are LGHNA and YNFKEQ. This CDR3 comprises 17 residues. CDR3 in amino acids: CASSQDPGGNSNQPQHF. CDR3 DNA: TGTGCCAGCAGCCAAGATCCGGGGGGAAATAGCAATCAGCCCCAGCATTTT.

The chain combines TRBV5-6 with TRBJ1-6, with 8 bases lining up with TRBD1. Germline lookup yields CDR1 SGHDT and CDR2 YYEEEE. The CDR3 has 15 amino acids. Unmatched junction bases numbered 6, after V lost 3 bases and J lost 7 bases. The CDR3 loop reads CASSSLTGDNSPLHF. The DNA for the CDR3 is TGTGCCAGCAGCTCCCTGACAGGGGACAATTCACCCCTCCACTTT.

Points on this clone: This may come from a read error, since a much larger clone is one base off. The CDR3 region has the DNA TGTGCCAGCAGTGGGACAGTCTCTGGAAACACCATATATTTT. As protein: CASSGTVSGNTIYF. The genes are TRBV2 and TRBJ1-3; TRBD1 might be the D (6 bases). CDR3 length equals 14 residues. Trimming removed 4 bases at V and 0 bases at J, with 7 bases between. Germline loops: CDR1 SNHLY, CDR2 FYNNEI.

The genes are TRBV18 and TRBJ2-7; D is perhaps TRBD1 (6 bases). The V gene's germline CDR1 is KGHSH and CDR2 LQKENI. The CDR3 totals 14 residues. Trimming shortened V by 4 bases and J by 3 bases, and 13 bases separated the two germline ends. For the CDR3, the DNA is TGTGCCAGCTCACGAACCGACAGGTACTACGAGCAGTACTTC. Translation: CASSRTDRYYEQYF.

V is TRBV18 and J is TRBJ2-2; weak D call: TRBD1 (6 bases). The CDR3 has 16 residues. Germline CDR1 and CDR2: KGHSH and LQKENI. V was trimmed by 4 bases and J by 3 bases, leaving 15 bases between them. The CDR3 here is CASSRYGPGDTGELFF. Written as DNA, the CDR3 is TGTGCCAGCTCACGATACGGCCCAGGGGACACCGGGGAGCTGTTTTTT.

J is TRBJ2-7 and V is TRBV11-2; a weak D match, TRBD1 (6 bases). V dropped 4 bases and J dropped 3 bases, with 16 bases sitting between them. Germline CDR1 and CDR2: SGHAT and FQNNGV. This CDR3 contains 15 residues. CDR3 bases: TGTGCCAGCAGCTCAAACAGGGAGAGCGTCTACGAGCAGTACTTC. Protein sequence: CASSSNRESVYEQYF.

Written as DNA, the CDR3 is TGTGCCAGCAGCGTCGACAGGGGAGCTAACTATGGCTACACCTTC. It specifies CASSVDRGANYGYTF. The chain joins TRBV9 to TRBJ1-2; 8 bases map to TRBD1. This CDR3 comprises 15 residues. Germline trimming cut 2 bases from V and 0 bases from J; bases unmatched to any gene: 3. Per germline, CDR1 SGDLS and CDR2 YYNGEE.